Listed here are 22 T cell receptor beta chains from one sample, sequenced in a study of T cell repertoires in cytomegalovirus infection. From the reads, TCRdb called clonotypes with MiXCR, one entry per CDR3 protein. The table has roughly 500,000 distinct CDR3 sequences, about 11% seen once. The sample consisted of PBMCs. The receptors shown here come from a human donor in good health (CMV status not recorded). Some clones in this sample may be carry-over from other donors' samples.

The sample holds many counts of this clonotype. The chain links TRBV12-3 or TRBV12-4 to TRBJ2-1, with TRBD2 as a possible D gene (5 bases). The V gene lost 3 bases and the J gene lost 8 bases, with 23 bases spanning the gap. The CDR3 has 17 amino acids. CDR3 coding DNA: TGTGCCAGCAGTTTCGGCGAATCGGACTCTACACGGGATGAGCAGTTCTTC. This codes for CASSFGESDSTRDEQFF.

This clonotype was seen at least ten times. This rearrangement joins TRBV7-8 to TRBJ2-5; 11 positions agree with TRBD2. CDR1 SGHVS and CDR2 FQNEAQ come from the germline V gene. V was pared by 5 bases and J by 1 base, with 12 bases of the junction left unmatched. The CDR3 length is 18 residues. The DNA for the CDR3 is TGTGCCAGCAGCACGGGACTTGGGACTAGCGGTTCCCAAGAGACCCAGTACTTC. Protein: CASSTGLGTSGSQETQYF. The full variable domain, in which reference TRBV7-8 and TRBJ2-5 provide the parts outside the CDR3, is GAGVSQSPRYKVAKRGQDVALRCDPISGHVSLFWYQQALGQGPEFLTYFQNEAQLDKSGLPSDRFFAERPEGSVSTLKIQRTQQEDSAVYLCASSTGLGTSGSQETQYFGPGTRLLVL.

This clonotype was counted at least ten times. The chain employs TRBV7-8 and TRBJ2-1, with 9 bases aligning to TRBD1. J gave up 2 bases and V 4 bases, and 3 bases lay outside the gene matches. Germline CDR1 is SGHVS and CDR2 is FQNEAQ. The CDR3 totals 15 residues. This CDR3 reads CASSSTGGAYNEQFF. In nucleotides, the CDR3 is TGTGCCAGCAGCTCGACAGGGGGGGCCTACAATGAGCAGTTCTTC.

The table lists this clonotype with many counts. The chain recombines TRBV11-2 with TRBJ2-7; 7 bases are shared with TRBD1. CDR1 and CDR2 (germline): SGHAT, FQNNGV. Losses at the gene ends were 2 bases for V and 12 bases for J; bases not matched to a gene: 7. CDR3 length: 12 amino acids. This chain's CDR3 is CASSLLQGVGYF. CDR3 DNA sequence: TGTGCCAGCAGCTTACTCCAGGGGGTGGGGTACTTC.

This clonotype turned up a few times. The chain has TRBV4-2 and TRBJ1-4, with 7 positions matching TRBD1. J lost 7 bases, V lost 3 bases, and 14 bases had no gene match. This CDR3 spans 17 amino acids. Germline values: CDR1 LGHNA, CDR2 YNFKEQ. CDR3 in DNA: TGTGCCAGCAGCCAGGTCTTAGCAGGGGGAGAGGCTGAAAAACTGTTTTTT. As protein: CASSQVLAGGEAEKLFF.

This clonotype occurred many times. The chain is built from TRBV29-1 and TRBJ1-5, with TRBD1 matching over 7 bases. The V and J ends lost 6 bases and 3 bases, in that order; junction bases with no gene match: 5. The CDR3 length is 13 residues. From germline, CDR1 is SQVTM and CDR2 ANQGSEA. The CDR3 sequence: CSVVQGYNQPQHF. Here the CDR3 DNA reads TGCAGCGTCGTACAGGGGTACAATCAGCCCCAGCATTTT.

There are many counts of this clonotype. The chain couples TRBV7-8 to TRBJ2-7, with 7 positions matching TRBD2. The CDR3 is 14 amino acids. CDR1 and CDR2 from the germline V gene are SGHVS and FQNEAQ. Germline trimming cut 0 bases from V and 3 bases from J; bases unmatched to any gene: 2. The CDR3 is CASSLAGGLYEQYF. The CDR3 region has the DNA TGTGCCAGCAGCTTAGCGGGAGGGCTCTACGAGCAGTACTTC.

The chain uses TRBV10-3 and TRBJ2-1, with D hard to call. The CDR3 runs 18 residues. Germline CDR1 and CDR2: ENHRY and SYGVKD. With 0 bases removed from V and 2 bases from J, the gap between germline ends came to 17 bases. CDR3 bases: TGTGCCATCAGTGAGTCGGGTTCGCGGAGCCCGCCCTACAATGAGCAGTTCTTC. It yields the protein CAISESGSRSPPYNEQFF.

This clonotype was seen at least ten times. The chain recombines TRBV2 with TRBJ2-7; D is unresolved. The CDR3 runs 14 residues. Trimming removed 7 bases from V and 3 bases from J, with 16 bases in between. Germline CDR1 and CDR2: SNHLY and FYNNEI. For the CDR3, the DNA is TGTGCCAGCAAAAAAATGGACCAAAGCTACGAGCAGTACTTC. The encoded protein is CASKKMDQSYEQYF.

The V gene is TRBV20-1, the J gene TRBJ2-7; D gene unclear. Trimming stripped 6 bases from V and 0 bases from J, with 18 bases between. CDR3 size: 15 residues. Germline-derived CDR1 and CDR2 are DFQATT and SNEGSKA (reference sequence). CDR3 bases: TGCAGTGCCATAGTCGCTATCGGGCCCTCCTACGAGCAGTACTTC. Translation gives CSAIVAIGPSYEQYF.

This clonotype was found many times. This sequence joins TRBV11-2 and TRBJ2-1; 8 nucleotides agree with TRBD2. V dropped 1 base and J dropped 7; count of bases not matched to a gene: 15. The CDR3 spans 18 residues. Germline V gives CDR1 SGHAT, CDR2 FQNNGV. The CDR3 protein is CASSLAAGTREFRNEQFF. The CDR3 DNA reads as TGTGCCAGCAGCTTAGCAGCTGGGACTAGGGAATTTAGGAATGAGCAGTTCTTC.

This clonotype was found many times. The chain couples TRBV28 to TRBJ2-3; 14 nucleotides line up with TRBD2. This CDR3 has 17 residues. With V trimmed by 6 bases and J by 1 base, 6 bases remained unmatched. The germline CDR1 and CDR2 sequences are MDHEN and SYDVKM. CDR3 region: CASRPPGLAGGTDTQYF. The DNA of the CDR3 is TGTGCCAGCAGGCCCCCGGGACTAGCGGGAGGCACAGATACGCAGTATTTT.

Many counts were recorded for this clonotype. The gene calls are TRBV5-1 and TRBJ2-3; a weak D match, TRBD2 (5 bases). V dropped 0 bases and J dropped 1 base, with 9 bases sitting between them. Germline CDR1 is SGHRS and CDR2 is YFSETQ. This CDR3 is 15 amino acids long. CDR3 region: CASSLEEARTDTQYF. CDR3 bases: TGCGCCAGCAGCTTGGAGGAGGCGCGCACAGATACGCAGTATTTT. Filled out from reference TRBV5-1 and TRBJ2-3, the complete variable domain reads KAGVTQTPRYLIKTRGQQVTLSCSPISGHRSVSWYQQTPGQGLQFLFEYFSETQRNKGNFPGRFSGRQFSNSRSEMNVSTLELGDSALYLCASSLEEARTDTQYFGPGTRLTVL.

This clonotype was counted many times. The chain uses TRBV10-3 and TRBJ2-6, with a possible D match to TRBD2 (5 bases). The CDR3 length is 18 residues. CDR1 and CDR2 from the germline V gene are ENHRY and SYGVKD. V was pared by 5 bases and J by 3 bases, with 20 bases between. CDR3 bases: TGTGCCATCAGTAGTTTCCCTGGCCCCCGGGATGGGGCCAACGTCCTGACTTTC. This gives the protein CAISSFPGPRDGANVLTF.

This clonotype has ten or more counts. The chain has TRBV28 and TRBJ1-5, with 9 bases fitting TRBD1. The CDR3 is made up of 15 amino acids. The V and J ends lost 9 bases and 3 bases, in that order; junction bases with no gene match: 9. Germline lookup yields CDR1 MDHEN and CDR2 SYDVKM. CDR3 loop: CARGTGGEDNQPQHF. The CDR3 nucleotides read TGTGCCAGAGGAACAGGGGGCGAGGACAATCAGCCCCAGCATTTT.

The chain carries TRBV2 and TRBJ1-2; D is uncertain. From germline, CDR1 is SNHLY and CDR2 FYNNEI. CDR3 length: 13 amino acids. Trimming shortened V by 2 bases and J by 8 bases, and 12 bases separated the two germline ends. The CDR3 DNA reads TGTGCCAGCAGTGAAACCGGAATGGAAGGCTACACCTTC. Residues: CASSETGMEGYTF.

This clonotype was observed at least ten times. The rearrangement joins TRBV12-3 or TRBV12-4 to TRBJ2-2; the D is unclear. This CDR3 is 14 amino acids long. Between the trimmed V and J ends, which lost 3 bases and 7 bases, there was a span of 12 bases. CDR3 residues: CASSFAEYGGELFF. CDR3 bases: TGTGCCAGCAGTTTCGCAGAGTATGGCGGGGAGCTGTTTTTT.

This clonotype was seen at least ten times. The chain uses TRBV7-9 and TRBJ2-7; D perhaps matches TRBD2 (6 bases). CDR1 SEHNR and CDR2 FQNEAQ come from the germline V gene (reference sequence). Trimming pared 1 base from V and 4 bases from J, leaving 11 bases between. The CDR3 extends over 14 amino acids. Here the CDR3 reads CASSLDGTQYEQYF. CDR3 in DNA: TGTGCCAGCAGCTTAGATGGGACTCAATACGAGCAGTACTTC.

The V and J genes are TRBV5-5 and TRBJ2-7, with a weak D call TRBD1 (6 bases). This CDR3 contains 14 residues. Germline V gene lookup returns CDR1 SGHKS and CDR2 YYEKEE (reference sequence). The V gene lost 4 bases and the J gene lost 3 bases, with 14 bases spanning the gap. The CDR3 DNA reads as TGTGCCAGCAGCCCTCCACAGGGCCGCTACGAGCAGTACTTC. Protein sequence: CASSPPQGRYEQYF.

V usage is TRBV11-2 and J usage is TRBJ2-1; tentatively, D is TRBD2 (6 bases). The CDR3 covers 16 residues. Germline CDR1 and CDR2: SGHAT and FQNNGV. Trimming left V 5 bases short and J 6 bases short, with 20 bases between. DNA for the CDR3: TGTGCCAGCAGCCGGCTTAAGGAGGGGCTATTCAATGAGCAGTTCTTC. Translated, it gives CASSRLKEGLFNEQFF.

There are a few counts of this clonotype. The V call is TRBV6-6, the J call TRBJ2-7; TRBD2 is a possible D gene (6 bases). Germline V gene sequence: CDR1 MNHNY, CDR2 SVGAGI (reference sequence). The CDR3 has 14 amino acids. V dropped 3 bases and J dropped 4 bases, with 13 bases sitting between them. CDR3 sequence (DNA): TGTGCCAGCAGTTATGGGGGGACGGTTTACGAGCAGTACTTC. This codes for CASSYGGTVYEQYF.

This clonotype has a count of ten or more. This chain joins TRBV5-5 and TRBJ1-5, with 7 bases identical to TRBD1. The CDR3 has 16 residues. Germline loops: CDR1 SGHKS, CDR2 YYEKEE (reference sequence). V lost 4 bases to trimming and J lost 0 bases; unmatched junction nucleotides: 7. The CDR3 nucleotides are TGTGCCAGCAGCCCACTGGACAGGAATAGCAATCAGCCCCAGCATTTT. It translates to CASSPLDRNSNQPQHF.